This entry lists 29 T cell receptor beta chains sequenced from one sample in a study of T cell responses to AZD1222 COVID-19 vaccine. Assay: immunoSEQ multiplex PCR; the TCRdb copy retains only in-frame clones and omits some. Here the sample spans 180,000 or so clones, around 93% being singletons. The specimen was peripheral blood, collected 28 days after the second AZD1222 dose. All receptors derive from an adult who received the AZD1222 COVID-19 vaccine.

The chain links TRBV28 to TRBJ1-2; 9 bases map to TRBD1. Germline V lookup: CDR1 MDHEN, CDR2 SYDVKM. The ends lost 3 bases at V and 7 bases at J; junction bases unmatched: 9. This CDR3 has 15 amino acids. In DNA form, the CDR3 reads TGTGCCAGCAGTTTGGCCCCCGGACAGGGGAGTGGCTACACCTTC. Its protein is CASSLAPGQGSGYTF.

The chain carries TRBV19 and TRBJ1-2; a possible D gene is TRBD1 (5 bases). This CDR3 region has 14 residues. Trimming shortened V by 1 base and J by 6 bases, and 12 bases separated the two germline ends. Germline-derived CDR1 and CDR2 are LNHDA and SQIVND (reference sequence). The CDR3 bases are TGTGCCAGTAGTATAGCCGCCAGGGTTAATGGCTACACCTTC. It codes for CASSIAARVNGYTF.

Written as DNA, the CDR3 is TGTGCCAGCAGCCCCACGTCACAATCCCAAGAGACCCAGTACTTC. It specifies CASSPTSQSQETQYF. V gene TRBV3-1 (or the pseudogene TRBV3-2) combines with J gene TRBJ2-5; no definite D call. This CDR3 has 15 amino acids. Germline CDR1 and CDR2: LGHDT and YNNKEL (reference sequence). Trimming pared 4 bases from V and 1 base from J, leaving 13 bases between.

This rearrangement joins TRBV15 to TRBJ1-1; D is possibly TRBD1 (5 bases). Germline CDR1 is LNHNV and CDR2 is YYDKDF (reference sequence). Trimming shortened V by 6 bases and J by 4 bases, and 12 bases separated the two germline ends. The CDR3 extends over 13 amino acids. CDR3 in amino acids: CATSETGLTEAFF. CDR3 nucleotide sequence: TGTGCCACCAGTGAGACGGGACTCACTGAAGCTTTCTTT.

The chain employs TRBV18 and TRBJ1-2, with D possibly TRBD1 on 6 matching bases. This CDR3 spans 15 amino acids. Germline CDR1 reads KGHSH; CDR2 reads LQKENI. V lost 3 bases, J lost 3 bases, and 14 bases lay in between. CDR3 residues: CASSPGAGSDYGYTF. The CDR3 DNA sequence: TGTGCCAGCTCACCGGGGGCAGGGTCGGACTATGGCTACACCTTC.

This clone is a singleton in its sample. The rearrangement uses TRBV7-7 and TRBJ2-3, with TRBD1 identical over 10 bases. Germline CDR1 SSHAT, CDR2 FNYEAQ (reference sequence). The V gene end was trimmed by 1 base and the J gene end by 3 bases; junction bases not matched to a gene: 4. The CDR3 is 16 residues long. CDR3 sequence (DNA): TGTGCCAGCAGCTTAGGCTGGACAGGGGGTACAGATACGCAGTATTTT. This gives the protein CASSLGWTGGTDTQYF.

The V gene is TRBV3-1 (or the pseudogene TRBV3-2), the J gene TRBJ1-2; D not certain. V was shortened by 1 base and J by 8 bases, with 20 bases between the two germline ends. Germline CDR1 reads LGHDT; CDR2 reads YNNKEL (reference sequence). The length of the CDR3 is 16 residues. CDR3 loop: CASSQGLLTLYEGYTF. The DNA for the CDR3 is TGTGCCAGCAGCCAAGGACTTCTGACCTTATATGAGGGCTACACCTTC.

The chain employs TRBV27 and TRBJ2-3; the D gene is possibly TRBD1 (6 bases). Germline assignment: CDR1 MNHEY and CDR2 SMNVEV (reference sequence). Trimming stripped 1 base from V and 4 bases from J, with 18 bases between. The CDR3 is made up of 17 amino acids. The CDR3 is CASSLYQTGPIPDTQYF. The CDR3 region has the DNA TGTGCCAGCAGTTTATACCAGACAGGTCCTATACCAGATACGCAGTATTTT.

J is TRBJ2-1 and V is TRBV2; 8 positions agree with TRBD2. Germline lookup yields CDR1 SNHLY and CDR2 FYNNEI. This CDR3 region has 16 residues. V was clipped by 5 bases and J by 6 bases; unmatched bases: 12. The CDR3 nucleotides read TGTGCCAGCAGTCAGATGCCGGGACTAGTGGGCAATGAGCAGTTCTTC. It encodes CASSQMPGLVGNEQFF.

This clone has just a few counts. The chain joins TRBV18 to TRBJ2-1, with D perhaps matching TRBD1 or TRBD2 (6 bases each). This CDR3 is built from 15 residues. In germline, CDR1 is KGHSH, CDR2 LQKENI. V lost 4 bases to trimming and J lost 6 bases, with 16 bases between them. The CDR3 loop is CASSRAQGGSNEQFF. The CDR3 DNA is TGTGCCAGCTCACGGGCACAGGGAGGTAGCAATGAGCAGTTCTTC.

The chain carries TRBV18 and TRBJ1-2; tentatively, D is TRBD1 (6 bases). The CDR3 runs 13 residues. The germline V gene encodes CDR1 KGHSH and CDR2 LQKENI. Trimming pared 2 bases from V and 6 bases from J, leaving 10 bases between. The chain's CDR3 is CASSPAGENGYTF. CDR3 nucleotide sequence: TGTGCCAGCTCACCAGCAGGGGAAAATGGCTACACCTTC.

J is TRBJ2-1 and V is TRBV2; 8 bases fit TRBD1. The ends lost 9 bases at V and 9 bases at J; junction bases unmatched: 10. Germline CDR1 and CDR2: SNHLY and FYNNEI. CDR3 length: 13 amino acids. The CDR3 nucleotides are TGTGCCAGTGCTCGACAGGGGAAAAGTGAGCAGTTCTTC. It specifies CASARQGKSEQFF.

CDR3 DNA: TGTGCCAGCAGTTTCGGGACAGCGCATCAGCCCCAGCATTTT. It translates to CASSFGTAHQPQHF. The chain couples TRBV28 to TRBJ1-5; 7 nucleotides align to TRBD1. V lost 3 bases to trimming and J lost 5 bases; unmatched junction nucleotides: 4. The germline V gene encodes CDR1 MDHEN and CDR2 SYDVKM. The CDR3 consists of 14 residues.

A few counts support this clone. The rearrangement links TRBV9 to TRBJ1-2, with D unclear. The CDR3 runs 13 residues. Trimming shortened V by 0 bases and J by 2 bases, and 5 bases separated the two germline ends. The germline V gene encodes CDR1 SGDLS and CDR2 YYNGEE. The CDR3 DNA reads TGTGCCAGCAGCGTAGGGCCCAACTATGGCTACACCTTC. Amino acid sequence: CASSVGPNYGYTF.

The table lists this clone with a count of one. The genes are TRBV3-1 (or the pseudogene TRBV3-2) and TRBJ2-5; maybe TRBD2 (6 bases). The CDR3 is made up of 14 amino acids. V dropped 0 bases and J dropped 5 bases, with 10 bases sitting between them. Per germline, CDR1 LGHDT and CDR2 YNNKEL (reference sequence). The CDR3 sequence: CASSQDWGRETQYF. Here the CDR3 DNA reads TGTGCCAGCAGCCAAGATTGGGGGAGGGAGACCCAGTACTTC.

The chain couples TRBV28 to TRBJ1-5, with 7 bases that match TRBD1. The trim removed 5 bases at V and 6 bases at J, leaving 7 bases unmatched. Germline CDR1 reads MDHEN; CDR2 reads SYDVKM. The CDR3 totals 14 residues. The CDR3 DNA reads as TGTGCCAGCAGTCGGGGAGGGGGCGGTCAGCCCCAGCATTTT. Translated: CASSRGGGGQPQHF.

CDR3 in amino acids: CASSERGRGKAFF. DNA for the CDR3: TGTGCCAGCAGTGAACGGGGCAGGGGGAAAGCTTTCTTT. The V and J genes are TRBV6-1 and TRBJ1-1, with TRBD1 identical over 7 bases. J gave up 9 bases and V 2 bases, and 6 bases lay outside the gene matches. This CDR3 has 13 amino acids. In germline, CDR1 is MNHNS, CDR2 SASEGT.

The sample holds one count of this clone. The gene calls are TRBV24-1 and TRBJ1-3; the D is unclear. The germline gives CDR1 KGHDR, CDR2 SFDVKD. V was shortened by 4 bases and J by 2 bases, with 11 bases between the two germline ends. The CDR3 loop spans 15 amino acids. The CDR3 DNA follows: TGTGCCACCAGTGACCCCCGGGAGGCTGGAAACACCATATATTTT. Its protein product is CATSDPREAGNTIYF.

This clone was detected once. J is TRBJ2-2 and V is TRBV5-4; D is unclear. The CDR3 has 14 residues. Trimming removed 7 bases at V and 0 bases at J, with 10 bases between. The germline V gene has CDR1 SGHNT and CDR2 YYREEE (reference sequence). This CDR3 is CASSPRPNTGELFF. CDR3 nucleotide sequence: TGTGCCAGCTCTCCCCGGCCGAACACCGGGGAGCTGTTTTTT.

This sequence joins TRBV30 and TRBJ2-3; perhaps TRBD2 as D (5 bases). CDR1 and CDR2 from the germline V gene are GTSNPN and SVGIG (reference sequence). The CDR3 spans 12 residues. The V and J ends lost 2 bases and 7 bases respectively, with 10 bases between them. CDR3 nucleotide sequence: TGTGCCTGGAGTCCGCAGCGGAATACGCAGTATTTT. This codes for CAWSPQRNTQYF.

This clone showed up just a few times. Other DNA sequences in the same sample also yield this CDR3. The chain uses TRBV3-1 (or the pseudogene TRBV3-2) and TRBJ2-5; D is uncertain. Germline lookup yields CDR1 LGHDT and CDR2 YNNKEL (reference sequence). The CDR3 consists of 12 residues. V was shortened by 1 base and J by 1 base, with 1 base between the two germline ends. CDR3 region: CASSQVQETQYF. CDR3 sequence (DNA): TGTGCCAGCAGCCAAGTCCAAGAGACCCAGTACTTC.

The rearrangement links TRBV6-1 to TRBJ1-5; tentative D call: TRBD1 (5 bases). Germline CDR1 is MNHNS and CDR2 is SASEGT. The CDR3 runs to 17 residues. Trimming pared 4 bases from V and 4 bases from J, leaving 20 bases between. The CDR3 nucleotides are TGTGCCAGCAGTGCCCAACCAGGGTTGGGGGAAAATCAGCCCCAGCATTTT. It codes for CASSAQPGLGENQPQHF.

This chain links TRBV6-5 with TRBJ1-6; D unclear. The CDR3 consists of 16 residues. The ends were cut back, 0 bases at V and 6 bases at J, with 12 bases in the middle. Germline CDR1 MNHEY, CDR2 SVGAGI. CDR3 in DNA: TGTGCCAGCAGTTACTCCTCCCGACACCGTAATTCACCCCTCCACTTT. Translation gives CASSYSSRHRNSPLHF.

CDR3 nucleotide sequence: TGTGCCAGCAGCGTAGAAGCGGGGGGAGGGACAGATACGCAGTATTTT. This gives the protein CASSVEAGGGTDTQYF. This chain joins TRBV9 and TRBJ2-3; 9 positions match TRBD2. This CDR3 is 16 amino acids long. CDR1 and CDR2 from the germline V gene are SGDLS and YYNGEE. The J segment lost 3 bases and the V segment lost 0 bases, leaving 5 bases of the junction unmatched.

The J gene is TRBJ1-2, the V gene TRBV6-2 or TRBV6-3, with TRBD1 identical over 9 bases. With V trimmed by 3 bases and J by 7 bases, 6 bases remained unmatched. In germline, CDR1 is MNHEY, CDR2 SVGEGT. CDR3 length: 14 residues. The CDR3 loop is CASSYTGQGTGYTF. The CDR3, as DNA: TGTGCCAGCAGTTATACGGGACAGGGAACTGGCTACACCTTC.

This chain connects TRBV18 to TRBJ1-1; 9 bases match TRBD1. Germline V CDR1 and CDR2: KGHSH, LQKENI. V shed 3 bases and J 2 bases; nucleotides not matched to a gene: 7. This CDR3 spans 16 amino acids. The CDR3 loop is CASSPRGTGTNTEAFF. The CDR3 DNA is TGTGCCAGCTCACCGCGGGGGACAGGGACAAACACTGAAGCTTTCTTT.

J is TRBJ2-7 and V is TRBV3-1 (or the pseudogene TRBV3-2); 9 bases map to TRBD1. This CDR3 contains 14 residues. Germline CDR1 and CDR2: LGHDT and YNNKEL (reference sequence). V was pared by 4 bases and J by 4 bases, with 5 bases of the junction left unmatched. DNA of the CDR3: TGTGCCAGCAGCCTACAGGGGGCCCCATACGAGCAGTACTTC. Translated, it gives CASSLQGAPYEQYF.

Here the CDR3 DNA reads TGTGCCAGCAGTTCCGGGACAGAGGCTTTCTTT. It specifies CASSSGTEAFF. The chain links TRBV27 to TRBJ1-1; 7 nucleotides agree with TRBD1. The CDR3 runs 11 residues. CDR1 and CDR2 from the germline V gene are MNHEY and SMNVEV (reference sequence). V lost 4 bases to trimming and J lost 11 bases; unmatched junction nucleotides: 4.

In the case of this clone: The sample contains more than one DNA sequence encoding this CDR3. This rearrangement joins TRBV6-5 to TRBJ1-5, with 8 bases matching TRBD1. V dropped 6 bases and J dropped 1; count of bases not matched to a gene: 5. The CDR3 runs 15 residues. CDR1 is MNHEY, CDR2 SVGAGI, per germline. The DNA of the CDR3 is TGTGCCAGCAGCCCAGACAGGGGAAGCAATCAGCCCCAGCATTTT. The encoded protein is CASSPDRGSNQPQHF.